This T cell receptor beta chain was sequenced for a study of T cells in Graves' hyperthyroidism and ophthalmopathy. V dropped 0 bases and J dropped 1 base, with 6 bases sitting between them. Per germline, CDR1 SGHVS and CDR2 FQNEAQ. The CDR3 length is 14 residues. The investigators amplified TCR beta CDR3 regions from RNA transcripts. First-round RT-PCR targeting the TCR CDR3 was performed with the HTBI primer set. TCRdb independently ran MiXCR on the multiplex PCR reads; one entry per CDR3 protein. The sample comprises approximately 640,000 distinct CDR3 sequences, roughly 45% of which are singletons, and about 7% rests with the top ten. Study-wide findings and caveats: Peripheral blood also featured most of the thyroid clonotypes expanded above 0.001. Ophthalmopathy was told apart from stable hyperthyroidism by a 13 V-J model.

With respect to this clonotype: Antigen specificity is unknown. Here the CDR3 omits its conserved ending phenylalanine or tryptophan, so a read error is the likely source.

Uncontrolled infections, other autoimmune diseases, pregnancy or lactation led to exclusion of patients. Orbital computed tomography and thyroid ultrasound, together with serum TRAb and thyroxine and clinical symptoms, were used for diagnoses. Material for sequencing was peripheral blood or thyroid tissue (not recorded which). This receptor was taken from an adult man with Graves' disease, either hyperthyroidism or ophthalmopathy (not recorded which). The chain couples TRBV7-8 to TRBJ1-2; D gene unclear. The CDR3 here is CASSLAESNYGYTS. The CDR3 bases are TGTGCCAGCAGCTTAGCGGAGAGTAACTATGGCTACACCTCC.